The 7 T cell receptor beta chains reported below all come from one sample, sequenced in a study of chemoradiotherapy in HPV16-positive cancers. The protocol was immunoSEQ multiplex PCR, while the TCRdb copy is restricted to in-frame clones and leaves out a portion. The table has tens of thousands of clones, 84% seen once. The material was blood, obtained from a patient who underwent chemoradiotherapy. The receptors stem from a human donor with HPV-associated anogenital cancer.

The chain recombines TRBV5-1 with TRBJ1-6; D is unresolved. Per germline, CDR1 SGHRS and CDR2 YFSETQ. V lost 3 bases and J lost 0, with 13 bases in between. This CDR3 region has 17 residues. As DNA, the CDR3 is TGCGCCAGCAGCTCTAACTCGGGCGGCTCCTATAATTCACCCCTCCACTTT. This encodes CASSSNSGGSYNSPLHF.

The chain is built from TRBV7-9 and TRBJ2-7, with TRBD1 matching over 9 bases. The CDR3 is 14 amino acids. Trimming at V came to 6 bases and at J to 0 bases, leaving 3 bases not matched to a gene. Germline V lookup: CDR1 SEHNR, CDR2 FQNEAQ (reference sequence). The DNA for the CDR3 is TGTGCCAGCAGAGGGACAGGGAACTCCTACGAGCAGTACTTC. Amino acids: CASRGTGNSYEQYF.

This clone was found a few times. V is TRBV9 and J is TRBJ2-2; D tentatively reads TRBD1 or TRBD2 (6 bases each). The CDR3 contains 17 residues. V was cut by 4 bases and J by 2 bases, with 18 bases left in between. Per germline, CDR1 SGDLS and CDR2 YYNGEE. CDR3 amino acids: CASSPTSRGLNTGELFF. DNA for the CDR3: TGTGCCAGCAGCCCAACCAGCCGGGGGCTAAACACCGGGGAGCTGTTTTTT.

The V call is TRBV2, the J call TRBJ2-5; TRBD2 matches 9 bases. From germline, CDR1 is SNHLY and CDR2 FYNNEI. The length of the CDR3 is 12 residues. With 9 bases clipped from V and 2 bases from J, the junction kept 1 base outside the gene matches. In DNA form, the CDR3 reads TGTGCCAGTAGCGGGGGTCAAGAGACCCAGTACTTC. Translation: CASSGGQETQYF.

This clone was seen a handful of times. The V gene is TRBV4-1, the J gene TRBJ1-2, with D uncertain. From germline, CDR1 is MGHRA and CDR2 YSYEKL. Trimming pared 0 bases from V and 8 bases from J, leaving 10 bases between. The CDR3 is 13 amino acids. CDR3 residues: CASSQEGTKGYTF. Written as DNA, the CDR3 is TGCGCCAGCAGCCAAGAGGGTACGAAGGGCTACACCTTC.

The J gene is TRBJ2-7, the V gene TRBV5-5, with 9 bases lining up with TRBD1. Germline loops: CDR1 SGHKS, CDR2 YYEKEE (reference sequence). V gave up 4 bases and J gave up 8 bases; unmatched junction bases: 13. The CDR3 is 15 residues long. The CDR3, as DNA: TGTGCCAGCAGCCCACCGGGACAGGGTTACCGACAGCAGTACTTC. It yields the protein CASSPPGQGYRQQYF.

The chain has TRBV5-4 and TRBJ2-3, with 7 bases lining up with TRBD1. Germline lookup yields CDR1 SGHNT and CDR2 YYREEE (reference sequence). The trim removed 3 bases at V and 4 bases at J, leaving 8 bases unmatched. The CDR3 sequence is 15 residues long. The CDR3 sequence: CASSSGTAIADTQYF. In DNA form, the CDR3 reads TGTGCCAGCAGCTCAGGGACAGCAATCGCAGATACGCAGTATTTT.